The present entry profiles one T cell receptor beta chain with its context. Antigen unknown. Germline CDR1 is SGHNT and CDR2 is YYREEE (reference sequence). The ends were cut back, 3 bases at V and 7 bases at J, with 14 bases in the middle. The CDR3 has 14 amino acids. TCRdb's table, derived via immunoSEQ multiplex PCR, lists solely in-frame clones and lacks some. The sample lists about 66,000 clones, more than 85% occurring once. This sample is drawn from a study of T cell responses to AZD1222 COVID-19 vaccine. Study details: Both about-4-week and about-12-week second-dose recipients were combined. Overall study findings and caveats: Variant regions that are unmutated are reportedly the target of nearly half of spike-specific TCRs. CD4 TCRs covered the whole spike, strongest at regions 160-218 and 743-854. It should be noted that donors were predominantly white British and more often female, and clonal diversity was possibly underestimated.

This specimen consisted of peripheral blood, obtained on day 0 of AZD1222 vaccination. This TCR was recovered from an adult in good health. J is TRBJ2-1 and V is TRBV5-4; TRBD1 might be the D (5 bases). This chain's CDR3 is CASSSPTADNEQFF. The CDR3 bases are TGTGCCAGCAGCTCTCCGACAGCCGATAATGAGCAGTTCTTC. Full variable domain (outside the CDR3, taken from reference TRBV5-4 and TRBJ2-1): ETGVTQSPTHLIKTRGQQVTLRCSSQSGHNTVSWYQQALGQGPQFIFQYYREEENGRGNFPPRFSGLQFPNYSSELNVNALELDDSALYLCASSSPTADNEQFFGPGTRLTVL.